This is a list of T cell receptor beta chains from one sample in a study of T cell changes during pregnancy in multiple sclerosis. The protocol was immunoSEQ multiplex PCR, while the TCRdb copy is restricted to in-frame clones and leaves out a portion. The sample lists roughly 32,000 clones; under 95% were seen once. The sequencing here drew on CD4+ T cells from peripheral blood mononuclear cells, taken in the second trimester of pregnancy. Source of these receptors: a female donor in good health, enrolled as a control in a pregnancy study. CDR3s include the opening cysteine and the closing phenylalanine or tryptophan. Fields, in order: J gene, D gene, V gene, clone size, CDR3 protein, CDR3 DNA. The D gene is left open where the match is weak. Size is omitted from some rows. Given values are once, few, many or a class for expanded clones.

j_gene: TRBJ2-1; d_gene: TRBD1; v_gene: TRBV27; abundance: .; CDR3aa: CASSLRPGQFHNEQFF; CDR3nt: TGTGCCAGCAGTTTAAGGCCGGGACAGTTCCACAATGAGCAGTTCTTC
j_gene: TRBJ2-5; d_gene: TRBD2; v_gene: TRBV18; abundance: .; CDR3aa: CASSQLGLAEETQYF; CDR3nt: TGTGCCAGCTCACAACTTGGACTAGCGGAAGAGACCCAGTACTTC
j_gene: TRBJ2-2; d_gene: .; v_gene: TRBV19; abundance: .; CDR3aa: CASSPAGSNTGELFF; CDR3nt: TGTGCCAGTAGTCCGGCGGGGTCGAACACCGGGGAGCTGTTTTTT
j_gene: TRBJ2-7; d_gene: TRBD2; v_gene: TRBV27; abundance: .; CDR3aa: CASSPLSGRGYEQYF; CDR3nt: TGTGCCAGCAGTCCACTTAGCGGGAGGGGGTACGAGCAGTACTTC
j_gene: TRBJ2-6; d_gene: TRBD1; v_gene: TRBV11-3; abundance: once; CDR3aa: CASSPPGTGYSGANVLTF; CDR3nt: TGTGCCAGCAGCCCGCCCGGGACAGGCTACTCTGGGGCCAACGTCCTGACTTTC
j_gene: TRBJ1-2; d_gene: .; v_gene: TRBV5-4; abundance: once; CDR3aa: CASSLGGPQPYGYTF; CDR3nt: TGTGCCAGCAGCTTGGGGGGGCCTCAACCCTATGGCTACACCTTC
j_gene: TRBJ1-5; d_gene: .; v_gene: TRBV15; abundance: once; CDR3aa: CATSRGAGAGQPQHF; CDR3nt: TGTGCCACCAGCAGGGGGGCGGGGGCGGGTCAGCCCCAGCATTTT
j_gene: TRBJ2-7; d_gene: TRBD1; v_gene: TRBV2; abundance: .; CDR3aa: CASSGSGGVSYEQYF; CDR3nt: TGTGCCAGCAGTGGATCAGGGGGCGTTTCCTACGAGCAGTACTTC
j_gene: TRBJ2-1; d_gene: .; v_gene: TRBV7-7; abundance: .; CDR3aa: CASSLDRFSYNEQFF; CDR3nt: TGTGCTAGCAGCCTCGACAGGTTCTCCTACAATGAGCAGTTCTTC
j_gene: TRBJ1-2; d_gene: TRBD1; v_gene: TRBV7-2; abundance: .; CDR3aa: CASSNRMTGNVDGYTF; CDR3nt: TGTGCCAGCAGCAATCGGATGACAGGGAACGTAGATGGCTACACCTTC
j_gene: TRBJ1-5; d_gene: TRBD1; v_gene: TRBV7-8; abundance: .; CDR3aa: CASSSSGQGAGNQPQHF; CDR3nt: TGTGCCAGCAGCTCCTCAGGGCAGGGGGCAGGCAATCAGCCCCAGCATTTT
j_gene: TRBJ2-3; d_gene: .; v_gene: TRBV11-2; abundance: .; CDR3aa: CASRPIGFPDTQYF; CDR3nt: TGTGCCAGCAGGCCGATCGGGTTCCCAGATACGCAGTATTTT
j_gene: TRBJ2-5; d_gene: TRBD2; v_gene: TRBV7-9; abundance: .; CDR3aa: CASSLKVGGEGETQYF; CDR3nt: TGTGCCAGCAGCTTAAAAGTCGGGGGGGAGGGTGAGACCCAGTACTTC
j_gene: TRBJ2-7; d_gene: TRBD2; v_gene: TRBV5-1; abundance: once; CDR3aa: CASSLPRLAGDYEQYF; CDR3nt: TGCGCCAGCAGCTTGCCGCGACTAGCGGGAGACTACGAGCAGTACTTC
j_gene: TRBJ1-1; d_gene: TRBD1; v_gene: TRBV6-5; abundance: .; CDR3aa: CASSHRDSNTEAFF; CDR3nt: TGTGCCAGCAGTCACCGGGACAGCAACACTGAAGCTTTCTTT
j_gene: TRBJ1-5; d_gene: TRBD1; v_gene: TRBV7-2; abundance: .; CDR3aa: CASSLTGDSNQPQHF; CDR3nt: TGTGCCAGCAGCTTAACAGGGGATAGCAATCAGCCCCAGCATTTT
j_gene: TRBJ1-2; d_gene: .; v_gene: TRBV19; abundance: once; CDR3aa: CASSPGQYGYTF; CDR3nt: TGTGCCAGTAGTCCTGGACAGTATGGCTACACCTTC
j_gene: TRBJ2-5; d_gene: TRBD1; v_gene: TRBV7-8; abundance: once; CDR3aa: CASSNSHRGVGYQETQYF; CDR3nt: TGTGCCAGCAGCAATTCGCACAGGGGGGTAGGTTACCAAGAGACCCAGTACTTC
j_gene: TRBJ1-2; d_gene: .; v_gene: TRBV28; abundance: .; CDR3aa: CAGRGGGRQGNGYTF; CDR3nt: TGTGCCGGTAGGGGAGGGGGAAGGCAAGGGAATGGCTACACCTTC
j_gene: TRBJ2-7; d_gene: .; v_gene: TRBV30; abundance: .; CDR3aa: CAWSLGEAYEQYF; CDR3nt: TGTGCCTGGAGTTTAGGGGAGGCCTACGAGCAGTACTTC
j_gene: TRBJ2-7; d_gene: TRBD1; v_gene: TRBV11-3; abundance: .; CDR3aa: CASSTWVPGQSNSYEQYF; CDR3nt: TGTGCCAGCAGCACCTGGGTTCCGGGACAGTCAAACTCGTACGAGCAGTACTTC
j_gene: TRBJ2-3; d_gene: TRBD2; v_gene: TRBV10-2; abundance: few; CDR3aa: CASSGLAGDLSTDTQYF; CDR3nt: TGCGCCAGCAGTGGACTAGCGGGGGACCTTAGCACAGATACGCAGTATTTT
j_gene: TRBJ2-1; d_gene: TRBD1; v_gene: TRBV25-1; abundance: .; CDR3aa: CASSSLDRGLDEQFF; CDR3nt: TGTGCCAGCAGTTCATTGGACAGGGGCCTGGATGAGCAGTTCTTC
j_gene: TRBJ1-2; d_gene: .; v_gene: TRBV15; abundance: few; CDR3aa: CATSLARNYGYTF; CDR3nt: TGTGCCACCAGCTTAGCGAGAAACTATGGCTACACCTTC
j_gene: TRBJ2-1; d_gene: TRBD2; v_gene: TRBV5-1; abundance: .; CDR3aa: CASSPRLAGYNEQFF; CDR3nt: TGCGCCAGCAGCCCCCGGCTAGCGGGTTACAATGAGCAGTTCTTC
j_gene: TRBJ1-5; d_gene: TRBD1; v_gene: TRBV19; abundance: .; CDR3aa: CASSPDRLGQPQHF; CDR3nt: TGTGCCAGTAGCCCGGACAGGTTGGGTCAGCCCCAGCATTTT
j_gene: TRBJ1-2; d_gene: .; v_gene: TRBV19; abundance: .; CDR3aa: CASSMLEGLYGYTF; CDR3nt: TGTGCCAGTAGTATGCTCGAGGGTCTCTATGGCTACACCTTC
j_gene: TRBJ1-2; d_gene: .; v_gene: TRBV11-3; abundance: .; CDR3aa: CASSPKGASGGGYTF; CDR3nt: TGTGCCAGCAGCCCTAAAGGGGCCTCCGGGGGTGGCTACACCTTC
j_gene: TRBJ2-2; d_gene: .; v_gene: TRBV7-9; abundance: .; CDR3aa: CASSFSPARTGELFF; CDR3nt: TGTGCCAGCAGCTTCAGTCCCGCGAGGACCGGGGAGCTGTTTTTT
j_gene: TRBJ2-7; d_gene: TRBD1; v_gene: TRBV6-6; abundance: .; CDR3aa: CASSSTKPGTGGEQYF; CDR3nt: TGTGCCAGCAGTTCGACAAAACCCGGGACAGGGGGCGAGCAGTACTTC
j_gene: TRBJ2-3; d_gene: TRBD2; v_gene: TRBV5-6; abundance: .; CDR3aa: CASSSQTSGGERTDTQYF; CDR3nt: TGTGCCAGCAGCTCTCAAACTAGCGGGGGGGAGCGCACAGATACGCAGTATTTT
j_gene: TRBJ2-2; d_gene: .; v_gene: TRBV9; abundance: .; CDR3aa: CASSVEASYGELFF; CDR3nt: TGTGCCAGCAGCGTAGAAGCTAGTTACGGGGAGCTGTTTTTT
j_gene: TRBJ1-5; d_gene: TRBD1; v_gene: TRBV6-1; abundance: .; CDR3aa: CASSFETGGQPQHF; CDR3nt: TGTGCCAGCAGTTTCGAGACAGGGGGTCAGCCCCAGCATTTT
j_gene: TRBJ1-1; d_gene: TRBD1; v_gene: TRBV30; abundance: once; CDR3aa: CAWSAQGGVVPAFF; CDR3nt: TGTGCCTGGAGTGCACAGGGGGGGGTTGTGCCGGCTTTCTTT
j_gene: TRBJ2-7; d_gene: TRBD1; v_gene: TRBV7-9; abundance: medium-sized; CDR3aa: CASSFTGAGIYEQYF; CDR3nt: TGTGCCAGCAGCTTTACAGGGGCAGGAATCTACGAGCAGTACTTC
j_gene: TRBJ2-5; d_gene: .; v_gene: TRBV7-8; abundance: .; CDR3aa: CASSAHRGEETQYF; CDR3nt: TGTGCCAGCAGCGCCCACCGGGGAGAAGAGACCCAGTACTTC
j_gene: TRBJ2-1; d_gene: .; v_gene: TRBV18; abundance: once; CDR3aa: CASSPVGTGSSYNEQFF; CDR3nt: TGTGCCAGCTCACCAGTTGGGACTGGGAGCTCCTACAATGAGCAGTTCTTC
j_gene: TRBJ2-3; d_gene: .; v_gene: TRBV7-2; abundance: .; CDR3aa: CASSLVFGIASTDTQYF; CDR3nt: TGTGCCAGCAGCTTAGTCTTTGGAATAGCTAGCACAGATACGCAGTATTTT
j_gene: TRBJ2-7; d_gene: TRBD1; v_gene: TRBV27; abundance: .; CDR3aa: CASSLRDRGYEQYF; CDR3nt: TGTGCCAGCAGTTTACGGGACAGGGGATACGAGCAGTACTTC
j_gene: TRBJ2-1; d_gene: TRBD2; v_gene: TRBV7-9; abundance: .; CDR3aa: CASSPFMSGRRGNNSEQFF; CDR3nt: TGTGCCAGCAGCCCCTTCATGAGCGGGAGAAGGGGTAACAACAGTGAGCAGTTCTTC
j_gene: TRBJ1-2; d_gene: .; v_gene: TRBV11-2; abundance: once; CDR3aa: CASSFDGTLRGYTF; CDR3nt: TGTGCCAGCAGCTTCGATGGGACTCTGAGGGGCTACACCTTC
j_gene: TRBJ1-2; d_gene: .; v_gene: TRBV5-1; abundance: .; CDR3aa: CASSLAVSNYGYTF; CDR3nt: TGCGCCAGCAGCTTGGCCGTGTCTAACTATGGCTACACCTTC
j_gene: TRBJ1-6; d_gene: TRBD1; v_gene: TRBV7-8; abundance: .; CDR3aa: CASSLNAEAGTGLLYYNSPLHF; CDR3nt: TGTGCCAGCAGCTTAAACGCCGAAGCCGGGACAGGACTTCTATACTATAATTCACCCCTCCACTTT
j_gene: TRBJ2-1; d_gene: TRBD2; v_gene: TRBV5-8; abundance: once; CDR3aa: CASSDRGTSGSGRSYNEQFF; CDR3nt: TGTGCCAGCAGCGATCGTGGGACTAGCGGGTCCGGACGCTCCTACAATGAGCAGTTCTTC
j_gene: TRBJ1-1; d_gene: .; v_gene: TRBV19; abundance: .; CDR3aa: CASSIEGRGTEAFF; CDR3nt: TGTGCCAGTAGTATCGAGGGAAGAGGGACTGAAGCTTTCTTT
j_gene: TRBJ2-1; d_gene: .; v_gene: TRBV9; abundance: .; CDR3aa: CASSGAGPRNEQFF; CDR3nt: TGTGCCAGCAGCGGGGCAGGGCCAAGGAATGAGCAGTTCTTC
j_gene: TRBJ1-3; d_gene: .; v_gene: TRBV19; abundance: .; CDR3aa: CASSIEGTPGNTIYF; CDR3nt: TGTGCCAGTAGTATAGAGGGGACACCTGGAAACACCATATATTTT
j_gene: TRBJ2-7; d_gene: TRBD2; v_gene: TRBV7-2; abundance: .; CDR3aa: CASSLKRAGVYEQYF; CDR3nt: TGTGCCAGCAGCTTAAAGAGAGCGGGGGTCTACGAGCAGTACTTC